The entry below describes one T cell receptor beta chain. An end of the junction differs from the germline gene, which may be a read error. The data originate from a study of blood T cell repertoires in COVID-19. The CDR3 is 16 residues long. CDR1 is SGHKS and CDR2 is YYEKEE in the germline V gene (reference sequence). Here immunoSEQ multiplex PCR was the method, and the copy in TCRdb shows in-frame clones only, minus some. The sample contains fewer than 200,000 clones, around 80% of which appear only once. The TCR sequence derives from a woman in her forties or fifties in a cohort exposed to, infected with or recovered from COVID-19 (not recorded which). Sequencing was performed on PBMCs or T cells enriched from blood (not recorded which). The chain combines TRBV5-5 with TRBJ1-6; D is unresolved. This CDR3 reads CASSFTPDSFNSPLHF. CDR3 in DNA: TGTGCCAGCAGCTTTACCCCGGACTCCTTTAATTCACCCCTCCACTTT.